The 8 T cell receptor beta chains listed next were all sequenced from one sample in a study of blood T cells in healthy people across ages. Combining a sample-barcoded 5' primer with a J-beta primer mix, a second PCR ran for roughly 7 to 11 cycles. TCRdb reprocessed the 5' RACE reads with MiXCR, giving one entry per CDR3 protein. The sample gives about 640,000 distinct CDR3 sequences, roughly 43% of which show up once; approximately 29% is in the top ten. The sequenced sample consisted of blood. Receptors originate from a man older than 75 in good health.

The chain employs TRBV19 and TRBJ1-1; TRBD1 agrees at 7 bases. Looked up from germline, CDR1 is LNHDA and CDR2 is SQIVND (reference sequence). V was pared by 4 bases and J by 3 bases, with 8 bases of the junction left unmatched. This CDR3 is built from 15 residues. CDR3 bases: TGTGCCAGTAGTACCGCCAGGGGGAGAGACACTGAAGCTTTCTTT. It is translated as CASSTARGRDTEAFF.

The CDR3: CSATAVLKNIQYF. Written as DNA, the CDR3 is TGCAGTGCTACGGCGGTCCTTAAAAACATTCAGTACTTC. The chain links TRBV20-1 to TRBJ2-4; D is undetermined. The V gene's germline CDR1 is DFQATT and CDR2 SNEGSKA (reference sequence). The CDR3 length is 13 residues. Trimming pared 4 bases from V and 4 bases from J, leaving 11 bases between.

This clonotype was seen a handful of times. The rearrangement uses TRBV29-1 and TRBJ1-2; TRBD1 is a possible D gene (6 bases). V was shortened by 7 bases and J by 2 bases, with 8 bases between the two germline ends. Germline V gene data show CDR1 as SQVTM and CDR2 as ANQGSEA. The CDR3 length is 11 residues. The CDR3, as DNA: TGCAGCGGTGACAGGAACTATGGCTACACCTTC. This translates into CSGDRNYGYTF.

This clonotype was detected only a few times. The rearrangement joins TRBV6-2 or TRBV6-3 to TRBJ2-1, with TRBD2 matching 8 bases. Unmatched junction bases numbered 10, after V lost 6 bases and J lost 6 bases. This CDR3 spans 15 amino acids. Germline values: CDR1 MNHEY, CDR2 SVGEGT. The CDR3 bases are TGTGCCAGCAGGGCGAGCAGCGGGAGTCTCAATGAGCAGTTCTTC. Residues: CASRASSGSLNEQFF.

This clonotype was seen more than once but under ten times. This chain links TRBV12-5 with TRBJ2-1, with D tentatively TRBD1 (5 bases). CDR1 is LGHNT and CDR2 is FRNRAP in the germline V gene. This CDR3 region has 16 residues. V lost 2 bases and J 2 bases, leaving 13 bases between the germline ends. This CDR3 reads CASGLPIGVTYNEQFF. The CDR3 coding sequence is TGTGCTAGTGGTTTGCCCATAGGGGTCACCTACAATGAGCAGTTCTTC.

This clonotype was observed many times. The chain carries TRBV12-3 or TRBV12-4 and TRBJ2-4; D assignment may be TRBD1 or TRBD2 (5 bases each). The length of the CDR3 is 15 residues. V was pared by 6 bases and J by 4 bases, with 16 bases between. CDR3 in amino acids: CASSTRDDRKNIQYF. In nucleotides, the CDR3 is TGTGCCAGCAGCACCCGGGACGATCGGAAAAACATTCAGTACTTC.

This chain uses TRBV7-9 with TRBJ2-1, with 8 bases identical to TRBD1. The J call may be wrong; the DNA end is better matched by TRBJ2-7. Germline CDR1 reads SEHNR; CDR2 reads FQNEAQ (reference sequence). CDR3 size: 16 residues. The CDR3 bases are TGTGCCAGCAGAACGACAGGGGACCTCTCCTACAATGAGCAGTACTTC. Translated: CASRTTGDLSYNEQYF.

The chain uses TRBV2 and TRBJ1-4; no clear D. The germline gives CDR1 SNHLY, CDR2 FYNNEI. V shed 1 base and J shed 3 bases, with 9 bases lying between them. The CDR3 has 15 residues. CDR3 sequence reads: CASSEGNQSNEKLFF. The DNA of the CDR3 is TGTGCCAGCAGTGAAGGAAACCAGTCTAATGAAAAACTGTTTTTT.